Below are 13 T cell receptor beta chains sequenced from a single sample in a study of blood T cell repertoires in COVID-19. Clones were read by immunoSEQ multiplex PCR, and TCRdb kept only the in-frame ones, dropping some. The sample lists approximately 250,000 clones; roughly four fifths were seen once. The sample taken for sequencing was peripheral blood. The receptors derive from a woman in her fifties or sixties with acute or convalescent COVID-19.

The rearrangement joins TRBV30 to TRBJ1-4, with a tentative D call TRBD1 (6 bases). CDR1 and CDR2 (germline): GTSNPN, SVGIG (reference sequence). The CDR3 is 13 amino acids. The V and J ends lost 4 bases and 4 bases respectively, with 10 bases between them. The CDR3 sequence: CAWKGDNNEKLFF. CDR3 nucleotides: TGTGCCTGGAAGGGGGACAATAATGAAAAACTGTTTTTT.

J is TRBJ1-2 and V is TRBV4-2, with D tentatively TRBD1 (5 bases). Germline lookup yields CDR1 LGHNA and CDR2 YNFKEQ. This CDR3 has 13 residues. Trimming shortened V by 2 bases and J by 7 bases, and 11 bases separated the two germline ends. DNA of the CDR3: TGTGCCAGCAGCCAATCACAGGATGCTGGCTACACCTTC. This codes for CASSQSQDAGYTF.

This rearrangement joins TRBV6-1 to TRBJ1-2; no reliable D call. This CDR3 region has 14 residues. CDR1 and CDR2 (germline): MNHNS, SASEGT. V lost 5 bases and J lost 5, with 15 bases in between. The CDR3 spells CASSPRTRAYGYTF. Written as DNA, the CDR3 is TGTGCCAGCAGTCCCCGGACGAGGGCTTATGGCTACACCTTC.

CDR3 bases: TGTGCCAGCTCATCCGGGACAGGGGGCACAGATACGCAGTATTTT. Residues: CASSSGTGGTDTQYF. The gene calls are TRBV18 and TRBJ2-3; 10 bases line up with TRBD1. Germline V gives CDR1 KGHSH, CDR2 LQKENI. This CDR3 region has 15 residues. The V and J ends lost 5 bases and 1 base, in that order; junction bases with no gene match: 3. The full variable domain, its missing parts supplied by reference TRBV18 and TRBJ2-3, is NAGVMQNPRHLVRRRGQEARLRCSPMKGHSHVYWYRQLPEEGLKFMVYLQKENIIDESGMPKERFSAEFPKEGPSILRIQQVVRGDSAAYFCASSSGTGGTDTQYFGPGTRLTVL.

The chain joins TRBV7-3 to TRBJ2-2; tentatively, D is TRBD2 (6 bases). CDR1 and CDR2 from the germline V gene are SGHTA and FQGTGA. The CDR3 has 14 residues. With 5 bases removed from V and 6 bases from J, the gap between germline ends came to 13 bases. The CDR3 DNA is TGTGCCAGCAGCCGGGTGGCTAGCGCCGGGGAGCTGTTTTTT. Its protein is CASSRVASAGELFF.

V and J are TRBV5-1 and TRBJ2-2; TRBD1 aligns across 10 bases. The trim removed 6 bases at V and 3 bases at J, leaving 2 bases unmatched. Looked up from germline, CDR1 is SGHRS and CDR2 is YFSETQ. This CDR3 spans 14 amino acids. In DNA form, the CDR3 reads TGCGCCAGCAAGGGGACAGGGGACACCGGGGAGCTGTTTTTT. Translated: CASKGTGDTGELFF.

This clone was seen once. The genes are TRBV7-8 and TRBJ2-5; the match to TRBD2 covers 9 bases. Germline-derived CDR1 and CDR2 are SGHVS and FQNEAQ. The V and J ends lost 1 base and 9 bases, in that order; junction bases with no gene match: 9. The CDR3 runs to 15 residues. Here the CDR3 reads CASSLVVLAGPPQYF. CDR3 in DNA: TGTGCCAGCAGCTTAGTGGTTCTAGCGGGACCCCCCCAGTACTTC.

V and J are TRBV21-1 and TRBJ1-5. TRBV21-1 is described as a pseudogene. The CDR3 is made up of 17 amino acids. CDR3 nucleotides: TGTGCCAGCAGCAAAGCGCAATCGATTAGGGAGGATCAGCCCCAGCATTTT. Translated, it gives CASSKAQSIREDQPQHF.

This clone was counted once. The chain couples TRBV9 to TRBJ2-3; TRBD1 is a possible D gene (6 bases). V shed 1 base and J shed 3 bases, with 15 bases lying between them. The germline V gene encodes CDR1 SGDLS and CDR2 YYNGEE. CDR3 length equals 16 residues. The CDR3 region is CASSVRGTSLTDTQYF. For the CDR3, the DNA is TGTGCCAGCAGCGTAAGGGGGACCTCCCTGACAGATACGCAGTATTTT.

The chain is built from TRBV4-3 and TRBJ2-7; 12 positions match TRBD2. This CDR3 has 16 residues. Looked up from germline, CDR1 is LGHNA and CDR2 is YSLEER. Germline trimming cut 0 bases from V and 4 bases from J; bases unmatched to any gene: 4. CDR3 in DNA: TGCGCCAGCAGCCAAGAGGTCACTAGCGGGGGGTACGAGCAGTACTTC. Encoded protein: CASSQEVTSGGYEQYF.

This clone appeared a few times. The rearrangement links TRBV7-3 to TRBJ1-2; 10 bases line up with TRBD1. Germline V gives CDR1 SGHTA, CDR2 FQGTGA. This CDR3 contains 14 residues. V lost 4 bases, J lost 7 bases, and 6 bases stayed unmatched. The CDR3 nucleotides read TGTGCCAGCAGCTCCGGGACAGGGGCATTTGGCTACACCTTC. This gives the protein CASSSGTGAFGYTF.

The table lists this clone with many counts. The V call is TRBV7-2, the J call TRBJ1-1; D ambiguous. Germline-derived CDR1 and CDR2 are SGHTA and FQGNSA. V was cut by 0 bases and J by 8 bases, with 13 bases left in between. The CDR3 is 14 amino acids. CDR3 in amino acids: CASSLALDPGEAFF. For the CDR3, the DNA is TGTGCCAGCAGCTTAGCGCTCGACCCCGGGGAAGCTTTCTTT.

This rearrangement joins TRBV4-1 to TRBJ2-5; D is perhaps TRBD1 (6 bases). The V gene lost 0 bases and the J gene lost 1 base, with 15 bases spanning the gap. This CDR3 spans 17 amino acids. From germline, CDR1 is MGHRA and CDR2 YSYEKL. CDR3 bases: TGCGCCAGCAGCCAAGACCCCGGCAGGGACATCCAAGAGACCCAGTACTTC. It encodes CASSQDPGRDIQETQYF.